One sample yielded the 10 T cell receptor beta chains listed below, sequenced in a study of blood T cell repertoires in COVID-19. Assay: immunoSEQ multiplex PCR; the TCRdb copy retains only in-frame clones and omits some. The sample records 150,000 to 200,000 clones, about 87% being singletons. Sequencing was performed on peripheral blood. The receptors here all came from a man aged 40-55 years with active or convalescent COVID-19.

This CDR3 reads CAWSVRGTGRTEAFF. DNA of the CDR3: TGTGCCTGGAGTGTACGGGGGACAGGGAGGACTGAAGCTTTCTTT. This chain connects TRBV30 to TRBJ1-1; 9 nucleotides match TRBD1. With V trimmed by 0 bases and J by 5 bases, 7 bases remained unmatched. This CDR3 spans 15 amino acids. The germline V gene encodes CDR1 GTSNPN and CDR2 SVGIG (reference sequence).

This clone showed up just once. The chain is built from TRBV18 and TRBJ1-1, with D perhaps matching TRBD1 (6 bases). The CDR3 runs to 14 residues. Germline V gene lookup returns CDR1 KGHSH and CDR2 LQKENI. The V end lost 3 bases, the J end lost 1 base, and 9 bases lay between the germline ends. The CDR3 sequence is CASSPWTENTEAFF. The CDR3 DNA follows: TGTGCCAGCTCACCGTGGACAGAGAACACTGAAGCTTTCTTT.

The V and J genes are TRBV7-9 and TRBJ1-6, with TRBD1 matching over 7 bases. Losses at the gene ends were 2 bases for V and 9 bases for J; bases not matched to a gene: 1. The CDR3 length is 13 residues. Germline values: CDR1 SEHNR, CDR2 FQNEAQ (reference sequence). CDR3 protein: CASSLQGGSPLHF. For the CDR3, the DNA is TGTGCCAGCAGCTTACAGGGGGGTTCACCCCTCCACTTT.

The chain carries TRBV28 and TRBJ1-4; D is ambiguous. The V gene's germline CDR1 is MDHEN and CDR2 SYDVKM. CDR3 length: 13 residues. The V end lost 7 bases, the J end lost 4 bases, and 10 bases lay between the germline ends. The CDR3 protein is CASIGAFNEKLFF. In DNA, the CDR3 is TGTGCCAGCATCGGAGCGTTTAATGAAAAACTGTTTTTT. Full variable domain (rest looked up from reference TRBV28 and TRBJ1-4): DVKVTQSSRYLVKRTGEKVFLECVQDMDHENMFWYRQDPGLGLRLIYFSYDVKMKEKGDIPEGYSVSREKKERFSLILESASTNQTSMYLCASIGAFNEKLFFGSGTQLSVL.

This chain's CDR3 is CASSPTRYTDTQYF. DNA for the CDR3: TGTGCCAGCAGCCCCACCCGGTACACAGATACGCAGTATTTT. The J gene is TRBJ2-3, the V gene TRBV7-3; D is undetermined. Between the trimmed V and J ends, which lost 5 bases and 2 bases, there was a span of 11 bases. Germline V CDR1 and CDR2: SGHTA, FQGTGA. This CDR3 has 14 amino acids.

This chain connects TRBV19 to TRBJ1-5; D uncertain. Trimming removed 8 bases from V and 1 base from J, with 12 bases in between. The CDR3 loop spans 14 amino acids. The V gene's germline CDR1 is LNHDA and CDR2 SQIVND (reference sequence). CDR3 nucleotide sequence: TGTGCCAGTCAGGTAGGCAGGAGCAATCAGCCCCAGCATTTT. The encoded protein is CASQVGRSNQPQHF.

This chain connects TRBV10-2 to TRBJ2-3; 9 bases line up with TRBD2. Trimming at V came to 8 bases and at J to 7 bases, leaving 13 bases not matched to a gene. Germline V gene lookup returns CDR1 WSHSY and CDR2 SAAADI. The CDR3 runs 15 residues. CDR3 sequence: CASWGAGGEGHTQYF. For the CDR3, the DNA is TGCGCCAGCTGGGGAGCGGGGGGCGAAGGCCATACGCAGTATTTT.

The V call is TRBV6-5, the J call TRBJ1-5; D call uncertain. Germline lookup yields CDR1 MNHEY and CDR2 SVGAGI. This CDR3 is 14 amino acids long. V lost 4 bases and J 2 bases, leaving 9 bases between the germline ends. The DNA for the CDR3 is TGTGCCAGCAGTTCGGGTACGGGCAATCAGCCCCAGCATTTT. Its protein is CASSSGTGNQPQHF.

The rearrangement uses TRBV5-8 and TRBJ1-2, with D possibly matching TRBD1 (5 bases). The germline CDR1 and CDR2 sequences are SGHTS and YDEGEE. This CDR3 region has 12 residues. V was trimmed by 4 bases and J by 8 bases, leaving 12 bases between them. In DNA, the CDR3 is TGTGCCAGCAGCCTCAGGGTGGAGGGCTACACCTTC. Translated, it gives CASSLRVEGYTF.

The DNA of the CDR3 is TGTGCCAGCAGTTACTATGGAGGTAGAAATGAAAAACTGTTTTTT. It yields the protein CASSYYGGRNEKLFF. This chain joins TRBV6-5 and TRBJ1-4, with unresolved D. CDR3 size: 15 residues. V gave up 1 base and J gave up 5 bases, with 11 bases separating them. Germline CDR1 and CDR2: MNHEY and SVGAGI.